This is a list of T cell receptor beta chains from one sample in a study of blood T cell repertoires in COVID-19. The table came from immunoSEQ multiplex PCR; TCRdb's copy has only in-frame clones and leaves some out. Of 85,000 to 90,000 clones detected, 80% to 95% appear once; the ten largest clones hold around 2.5%. Sequenced input: peripheral blood. Source of these receptors: a human donor with active COVID-19. The donor label of this sample is uncertain. Each CDR3 is given without its conserved first and last residue. D genes are given only for firm matches.

CDR3,D,J,V
ASSVDQGPLYEQY,-,TRBJ2-7,TRBV9
ASSAGGLAYNEQF,-,TRBJ2-1,TRBV7-9
ASSHPVDYNEQF,-,TRBJ2-1,TRBV3-1/TRBV3-2
ASRERGGMPEQF,TRBD2,TRBJ2-1,TRBV7-8
ASSPSTGLSN,-,TRBJ2-3,TRBV18
ASARDNSYEQY,-,TRBJ2-7,TRBV7-3
ASRVTGELF,-,TRBJ2-2,TRBV12-3/TRBV12-4
ASSQVFGGASTEAF,-,TRBJ1-1,TRBV5-4
ASSPRGAENEKLF,TRBD1,TRBJ1-4,TRBV19
ASSRDNEQF,-,TRBJ2-1,TRBV12-3/TRBV12-4
AIGIRGYYGYT,TRBD1,TRBJ1-2,TRBV28
ASSLGQTGTGELF,-,TRBJ2-2,TRBV7-6
ASSARDRVNTEAF,TRBD1,TRBJ1-1,TRBV5-4
ASSARGAGGGHEQF,TRBD2,TRBJ2-1,TRBV5-6
ATSDLTGTETQY,-,TRBJ2-5,TRBV24-1
ASSLIGRGTPGAGELF,TRBD2,TRBJ2-2,TRBV27
ASSPDWGGHTEAF,-,TRBJ1-1,TRBV7-2
ASSLARFDYGYT,-,TRBJ1-2,TRBV7-2
ASSRDRGGYT,TRBD1,TRBJ1-2,TRBV19
ASSLPRAQGAGLF,TRBD1,TRBJ2-2,TRBV4-2
ASSIQGVRTDTQY,TRBD1,TRBJ2-3,TRBV7-3
ASSVGGPYEQY,-,TRBJ2-7,TRBV2
ASTVAVGIENEQF,-,TRBJ2-1,TRBV5-1
ASTFLAGQVVGNSPLH,TRBD1,TRBJ1-6,TRBV5-6
AIRLTVDYEQY,-,TRBJ2-7,TRBV10-3
ASSPGQGHNYGYT,TRBD1,TRBJ1-2,TRBV19
ASSSLPFDEQF,-,TRBJ2-1,TRBV7-8
ASSQGPGTGVTYEQY,TRBD1,TRBJ2-7,TRBV4-3
ASSPLRTKGRVLDTEAF,-,TRBJ1-1,TRBV18
ASSFTPGQGNTEAF,TRBD1,TRBJ1-1,TRBV5-5
ASSARTGGPGNTEAF,TRBD1,TRBJ1-1,TRBV7-9
SATRNYEQY,-,TRBJ2-7,TRBV20-1
ASSPFLYTADNSPLH,-,TRBJ1-6,TRBV4-1
ASSQVDRDSPLH,TRBD1,TRBJ1-6,TRBV3-1/TRBV3-2
SAIVASGSSFSYNEQF,TRBD2,TRBJ2-1,TRBV29-1
ASSHNRMTDSPLH,-,TRBJ1-6,TRBV4-2
ASSQEYSGGAAGKAGELF,-,TRBJ2-2,TRBV3-1/TRBV3-2
ASSTGTSPLEQY,TRBD2,TRBJ2-7,TRBV10-1
ASSVASTDTQY,-,TRBJ2-3,TRBV9
ASSYSRTGGYYEQY,TRBD1,TRBJ2-7,TRBV6-5
SASHSRRGYT,-,TRBJ1-2,TRBV20-1
ASSTDRGQETQY,TRBD1,TRBJ2-5,TRBV7-3
ASSLRQDSNQPQH,-,TRBJ1-5,TRBV7-8
ASSQSRTGIADTQY,-,TRBJ2-3,TRBV3-1/TRBV3-2
ASSRLGTGTREQY,TRBD1,TRBJ2-7,TRBV18
ASSLTSGGAQDNEQF,TRBD2,TRBJ2-1,TRBV7-3
ASSSPGLAHEQY,TRBD2,TRBJ2-7,TRBV7-3
ASRWTSGGADTQY,TRBD2,TRBJ2-3,TRBV5-1
ASSLTRDRSNYGYT,TRBD1,TRBJ1-2,TRBV2